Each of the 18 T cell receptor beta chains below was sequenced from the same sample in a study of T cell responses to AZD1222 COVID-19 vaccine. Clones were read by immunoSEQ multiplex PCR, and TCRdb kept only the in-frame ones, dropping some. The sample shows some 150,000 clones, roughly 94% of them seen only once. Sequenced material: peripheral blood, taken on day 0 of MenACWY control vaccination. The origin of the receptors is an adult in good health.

The DNA for the CDR3 is TGTGCCAGCAGCTTTTTTGCAACTAATGAAAAACTGTTTTTT. This codes for CASSFFATNEKLFF. The chain carries TRBV5-6 and TRBJ1-4; D gene unclear. The CDR3 totals 14 residues. The V gene's germline CDR1 is SGHDT and CDR2 YYEEEE. V lost 2 bases, J lost 0 bases, and 5 bases lay in between.

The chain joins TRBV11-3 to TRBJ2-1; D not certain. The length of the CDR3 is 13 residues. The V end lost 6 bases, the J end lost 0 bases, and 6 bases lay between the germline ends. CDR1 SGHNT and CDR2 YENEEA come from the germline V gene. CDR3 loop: CASSKSSYNEQFF. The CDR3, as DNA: TGTGCCAGCAGTAAGAGCTCCTACAATGAGCAGTTCTTC.

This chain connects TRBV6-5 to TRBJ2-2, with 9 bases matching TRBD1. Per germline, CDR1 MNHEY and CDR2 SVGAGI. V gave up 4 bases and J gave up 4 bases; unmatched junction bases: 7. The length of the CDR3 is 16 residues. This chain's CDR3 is CASSFGQGQRTGELFF. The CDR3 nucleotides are TGTGCCAGCAGTTTCGGACAGGGGCAGCGCACCGGGGAGCTGTTTTTT.

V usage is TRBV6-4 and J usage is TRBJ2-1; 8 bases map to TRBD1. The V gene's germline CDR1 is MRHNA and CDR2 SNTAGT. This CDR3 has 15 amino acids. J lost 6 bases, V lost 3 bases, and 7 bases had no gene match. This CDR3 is CASSESGGFGNEQFF. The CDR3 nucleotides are TGTGCCAGCAGTGAATCAGGGGGCTTCGGCAATGAGCAGTTCTTC.

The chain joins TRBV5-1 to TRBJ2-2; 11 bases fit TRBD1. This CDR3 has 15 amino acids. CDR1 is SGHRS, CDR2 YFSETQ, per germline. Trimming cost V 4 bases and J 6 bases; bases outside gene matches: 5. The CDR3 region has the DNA TGCGCCAGCAGCCTGGGACAGGGGGGATCCGGGGAGCTGTTTTTT. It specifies CASSLGQGGSGELFF. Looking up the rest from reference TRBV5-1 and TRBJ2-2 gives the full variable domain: KAGVTQTPRYLIKTRGQQVTLSCSPISGHRSVSWYQQTPGQGLQFLFEYFSETQRNKGNFPGRFSGRQFSNSRSEMNVSTLELGDSALYLCASSLGQGGSGELFFGEGSRLTVL.

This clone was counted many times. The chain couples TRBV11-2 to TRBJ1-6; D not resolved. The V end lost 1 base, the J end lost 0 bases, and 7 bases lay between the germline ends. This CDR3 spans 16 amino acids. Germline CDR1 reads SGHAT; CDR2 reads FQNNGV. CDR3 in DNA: TGTGCCAGCAGCTTAGTGGGAGACTCCTATAATTCACCCCTCCACTTT. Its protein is CASSLVGDSYNSPLHF. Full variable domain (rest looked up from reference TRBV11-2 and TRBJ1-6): EAGVAQSPRYKIIEKRQSVAFWCNPISGHATLYWYQQILGQGPKLLIQFQNNGVVDDSQLPKDRFSAERLKGVDSTLKIQPAKLEDSAVYLCASSLVGDSYNSPLHFGNGTRLTVT.

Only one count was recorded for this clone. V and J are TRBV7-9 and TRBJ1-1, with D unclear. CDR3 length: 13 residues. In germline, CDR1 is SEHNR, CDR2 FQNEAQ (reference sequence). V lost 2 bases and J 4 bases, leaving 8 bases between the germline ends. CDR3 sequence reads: CASSLMRLTEAFF. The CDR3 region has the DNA TGTGCCAGCAGCTTAATGCGGCTCACTGAAGCTTTCTTT.

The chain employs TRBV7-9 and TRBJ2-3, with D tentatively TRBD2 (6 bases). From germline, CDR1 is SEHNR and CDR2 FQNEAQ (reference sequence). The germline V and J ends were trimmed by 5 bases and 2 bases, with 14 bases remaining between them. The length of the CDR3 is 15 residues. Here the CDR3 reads CASSALALFTDTQYF. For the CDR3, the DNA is TGTGCCAGCAGCGCCCTAGCGCTGTTCACAGATACGCAGTATTTT.

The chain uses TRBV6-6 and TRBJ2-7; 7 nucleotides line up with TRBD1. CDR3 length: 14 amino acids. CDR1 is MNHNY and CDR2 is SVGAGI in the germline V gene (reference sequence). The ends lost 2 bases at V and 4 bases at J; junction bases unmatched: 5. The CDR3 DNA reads TGTGCCAGCAGTTACGGACAGGCTTTTTACGAGCAGTACTTC. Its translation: CASSYGQAFYEQYF.

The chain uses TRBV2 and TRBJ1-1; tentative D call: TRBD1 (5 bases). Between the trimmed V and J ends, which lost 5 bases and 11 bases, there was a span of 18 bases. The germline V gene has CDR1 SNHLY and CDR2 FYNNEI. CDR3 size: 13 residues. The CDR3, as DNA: TGTGCCAGCAGTCCCGGGACTCTTATGAGCGCTTTCTTT. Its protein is CASSPGTLMSAFF.

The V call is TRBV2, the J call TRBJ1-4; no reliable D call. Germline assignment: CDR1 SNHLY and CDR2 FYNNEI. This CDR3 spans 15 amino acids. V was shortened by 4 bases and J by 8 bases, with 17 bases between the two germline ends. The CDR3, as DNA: TGTGCCAGCAGTGGTGGAGAAGGATTCATGGAAAAACTGTTTTTT. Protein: CASSGGEGFMEKLFF.

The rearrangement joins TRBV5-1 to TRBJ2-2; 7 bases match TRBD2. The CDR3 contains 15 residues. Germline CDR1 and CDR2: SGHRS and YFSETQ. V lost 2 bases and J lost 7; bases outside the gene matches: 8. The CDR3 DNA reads TGCGCCAGCAGCTTTGGCGGGAGCTCCGTCGGGGAGCTGTTTTTT. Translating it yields CASSFGGSSVGELFF.

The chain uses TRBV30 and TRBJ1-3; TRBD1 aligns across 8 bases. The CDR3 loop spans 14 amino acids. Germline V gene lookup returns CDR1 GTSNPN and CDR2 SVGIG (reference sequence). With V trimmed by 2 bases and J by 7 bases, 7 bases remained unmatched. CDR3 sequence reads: CAWSQQGVDNTIYF. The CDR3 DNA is TGTGCCTGGAGTCAACAGGGGGTGGACAACACCATATATTTT.

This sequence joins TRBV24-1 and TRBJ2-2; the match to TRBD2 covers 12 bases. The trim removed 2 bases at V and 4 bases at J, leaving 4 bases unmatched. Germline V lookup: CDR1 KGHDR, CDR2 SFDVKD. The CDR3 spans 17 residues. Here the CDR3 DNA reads TGTGCCACCAGTGATTCGAGGACTAGCGGGGTCACCGGGGAGCTGTTTTTT. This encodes CATSDSRTSGVTGELFF.

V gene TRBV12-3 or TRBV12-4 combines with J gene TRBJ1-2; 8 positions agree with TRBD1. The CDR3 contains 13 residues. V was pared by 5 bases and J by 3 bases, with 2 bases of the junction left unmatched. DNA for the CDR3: TGTGCCAGCAGTGTGGACAGGGACTATGGCTACACCTTC. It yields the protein CASSVDRDYGYTF.

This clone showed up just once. CDR3 DNA sequence: TGTGCCAGCAGCCGGTCGGGAGGGGCGGATACGCAGTATTTT. This sequence encodes CASSRSGGADTQYF. The rearrangement uses TRBV27 and TRBJ2-3, with TRBD2 matching over 8 bases. This CDR3 contains 14 residues. The V and J ends lost 6 bases and 6 bases, in that order; junction bases with no gene match: 8. From germline, CDR1 is MNHEY and CDR2 SMNVEV (reference sequence).

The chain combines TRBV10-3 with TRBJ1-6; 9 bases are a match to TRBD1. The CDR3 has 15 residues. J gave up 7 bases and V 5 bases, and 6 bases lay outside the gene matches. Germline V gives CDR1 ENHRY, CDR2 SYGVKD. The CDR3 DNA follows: TGTGCCATCAGTAACCCCGGGACAGGGAATTCACCCCTCCACTTT. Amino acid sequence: CAISNPGTGNSPLHF.

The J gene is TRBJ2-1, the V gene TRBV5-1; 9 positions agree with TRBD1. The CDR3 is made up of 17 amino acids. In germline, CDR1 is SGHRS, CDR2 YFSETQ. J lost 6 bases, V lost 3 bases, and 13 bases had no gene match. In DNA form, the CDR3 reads TGCGCCAGCAGCTCGGAAAACAGGGGGCGCTTTCCCAATGAGCAGTTCTTC. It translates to CASSSENRGRFPNEQFF.